This T cell receptor beta chain was profiled in a study of blood T cell repertoires in COVID-19. At the level of the study: In each case, the material was cDNA or gDNA derived from T cells, B-cell-depleted T cells, or PBMCs.

Method: immunoSEQ multiplex PCR; TCRdb's copy keeps in-frame clones and lacks some. Of 200,000 to 300,000 clones listed, about 93% are singletons. The receptor comes from a man under 40 with COVID-19, enrolled during active disease. Sequencing used peripheral blood.

CDR3 sequence reads: CSARGQPQDTF. Here the CDR3 DNA reads TGCAGTGCTAGGGGACAGCCCCAAGACACCTTC. The V call is TRBV20-1, the J call TRBJ1-2, with 7 bases matching TRBD1. J gave up 12 bases and V 3 bases, and 7 bases lay outside the gene matches. Germline V gene lookup returns CDR1 DFQATT and CDR2 SNEGSKA (reference sequence). The CDR3 totals 11 residues.